This record looks at one T cell receptor beta chain sequence and its context. Per the germline V gene, CDR1 is KGHSH and CDR2 is LQKENI. V was cut by 2 bases and J by 0 bases, with 20 bases left in between. The CDR3 runs 20 residues. The data were obtained in a study of blood T cell repertoires in COVID-19. Study as a whole: Donors in the United States, Italy and Spain gave samples during acute or convalescent COVID-19. T cells, B-cell-depleted T cells, or PBMCs provided the cDNA or gDNA that served as material.

The protocol was immunoSEQ multiplex PCR, while the TCRdb copy is restricted to in-frame clones and leaves out a portion. This sample has some 330,000 clones, with approximately 87% found just once. The TCR comes from a woman aged 50 to 65 with active or convalescent COVID-19. This rearrangement joins TRBV18 to TRBJ1-6; D possibly corresponds to TRBD1 (6 bases). Sequencing was carried out using peripheral blood. In DNA form, the CDR3 reads TGTGCCAGCTCACCAAGCTTTTTCAGGGGAACGAGCTCCTATAATTCACCCCTCCACTTT. Its protein product is CASSPSFFRGTSSYNSPLHF.